The rows below give T cell receptor beta chains drawn from one sample of a study of T cells after posttransplantation cyclophosphamide. The assay was immunoSEQ multiplex PCR, and TCRdb's table has in-frame clones only and misses some. The specimen gives about 12,000 clones without singletons; the ten biggest hold 7.3%. Sequences were obtained from PBMCs. The source is a woman in her 40s in good health, CMV-negative, and a related stem cell transplant donor. CDR3s include the opening cysteine and the closing phenylalanine or tryptophan. D genes are given only for firm matches. Clone size, where shown, is once, few, many, or a class for clones that have expanded.

>many|TRBV5-1|TRBD2|TRBJ2-1|15
TGCGCCAGCACCCTTGGGGCGGGGGGGCCCGGGTATCCGTTCTTC
CASTLGAGGPGYPFF
>many|TRBV2|-|TRBJ2-4|13
TGTGCCAGCGGTAAGACAGATTTTAACATTCAGTACTTC
CASGKTDFNIQYF
>many|TRBV5-1|-|TRBJ2-7|15
TGCGCCAGCAGCCCCCCCGGGTCTCGCGGGAACGAGCAGTACTTC
CASSPPGSRGNEQYF
>many|TRBV4-3|-|TRBJ1-2|17
TGCGCCAGCAGCCCTGCCCAAACGGGACACCTATACTATGGCTACACCTTC
CASSPAQTGHLYYGYTF
>many|TRBV6-6|-|TRBJ1-2|13
TGTGCCAGCAGACCCCAGGGTATCCATGGCTACACCTTC
CASRPQGIHGYTF
>many|TRBV7-7|-|TRBJ1-4|15
TGTGCTAGCAGCTTAACGGACGGGGGTAATGAAAAACTGTTTTTT
CASSLTDGGNEKLFF
>many|TRBV2|TRBD1|TRBJ2-7|14
TGTGCCAGCAGTGAATTAACAGGGGGTGCCGAGCAGTACTTC
CASSELTGGAEQYF
>many|TRBV6-1|TRBD2|TRBJ2-1|13
TGTGCCACGGCGCTAGCGGAGAACAATGAGCAGTTCTTC
CATALAENNEQFF
>many|TRBV5-1|-|TRBJ1-1|14
TGCGCCAGCAGCTTGGTCGGAGGCGGCACTGAAGCTTTCTTT
CASSLVGGGTEAFF
>many|TRBV2|TRBD2|TRBJ2-1|15
TGTGCCAGCAGTGACTGGGCTAGCGGGCACAATGAGCAGTTCTTC
CASSDWASGHNEQFF
>many|TRBV6-2/TRBV6-3|-|TRBJ2-3|14
TGTGCCAGCAGTTACTCGAAGCGGTCTGATACGCAGTATTTT
CASSYSKRSDTQYF
>many|TRBV12-3/TRBV12-4|TRBD2|TRBJ2-7|14
TGTGCCAGCAGCCAGGGACTACTCCCCTACGAGCAGTACTTC
CASSQGLLPYEQYF
>many|TRBV6-1|-|TRBJ2-1|22
TGTGCCAGCAGTGAACGGAGAGGGAGAGGGGGACCCCCTAAAACCCGCTCCAATGAGCAGTTCTTC
CASSERRGRGGPPKTRSNEQFF
>-|TRBV5-1|TRBD2|TRBJ2-3|15
TGCGCCAGCAGCTTTAACCGGGGGGGGAAAGATACGCAGTATTTT
CASSFNRGGKDTQYF
>many|TRBV12-3/TRBV12-4|-|TRBJ1-1|13
TGTGCCAGCAATGAGGCGACAAATCTGGTTGCTTTCTTT
CASNEATNLVAFF
>few|TRBV6-2/TRBV6-3|-|TRBJ2-6|19
TGTGCCAGCAGTTACCGGGCGACAGAAATAGTCTCTGGGGCCAACGTCCTGACTTTC
CASSYRATEIVSGANVLTF
>many|TRBV6-5|TRBD2|TRBJ2-7|15
TGTGCCAGCAGTTCCCCACTAGCGGGAGTCAACGAGCAGTACTTC
CASSSPLAGVNEQYF
>many|TRBV10-3|-|TRBJ2-3|13
TGTGCCATCAGTGGAGGGTTCACAGATACGCAGTATTTT
CAISGGFTDTQYF
>many|TRBV6-2/TRBV6-3|-|TRBJ1-2|12
TGTGCCAGCAGTCCCGGTCTGTATGGCTACACCTTC
CASSPGLYGYTF
>many|TRBV2|TRBD1|TRBJ1-5|15
TGTGCCAGCAAAGGACAGGGATTGGGGAATCAGCCCCAGCATTTT
CASKGQGLGNQPQHF
>many|TRBV28|-|TRBJ1-5|13
TGTGCCAGCAGGACCTCAACAGGGCTACCCCAGCATTTT
CASRTSTGLPQHF
>many|TRBV11-2|TRBD2|TRBJ2-7|14
TGTGCCAGCAGCTTCGGGACTAGCGGCTACGAGCAGTACTTC
CASSFGTSGYEQYF
>many|TRBV6-5|TRBD1|TRBJ1-3|15
TGTGCCAGCAGCTTCGACAGGGGGTATGGAAACACCATATATTTT
CASSFDRGYGNTIYF
>few|TRBV28|-|TRBJ1-5|12
TGTGCCAGCACGCAGGGGCGCGGGCCCCAGCATTTT
CASTQGRGPQHF